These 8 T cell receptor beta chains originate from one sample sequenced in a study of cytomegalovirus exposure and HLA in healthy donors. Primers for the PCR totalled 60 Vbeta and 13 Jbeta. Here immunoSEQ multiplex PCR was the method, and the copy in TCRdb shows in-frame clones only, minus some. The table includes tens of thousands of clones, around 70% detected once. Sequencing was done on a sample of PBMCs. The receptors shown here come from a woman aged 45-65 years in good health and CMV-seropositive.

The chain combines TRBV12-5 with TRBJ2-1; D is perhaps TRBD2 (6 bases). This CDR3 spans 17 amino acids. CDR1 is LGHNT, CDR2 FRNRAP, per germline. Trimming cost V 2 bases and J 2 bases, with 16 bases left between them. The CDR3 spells CASGLQRTGDTYNEQFF. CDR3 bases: TGTGCTAGTGGTTTGCAGAGGACGGGAGATACCTACAATGAGCAGTTCTTC.

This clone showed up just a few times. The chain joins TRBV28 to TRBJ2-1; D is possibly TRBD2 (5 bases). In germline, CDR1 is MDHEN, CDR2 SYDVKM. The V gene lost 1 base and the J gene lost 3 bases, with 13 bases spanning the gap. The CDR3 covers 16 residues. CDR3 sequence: CASSLSTGSSYNEQFF. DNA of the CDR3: TGTGCCAGCAGTTTATCCACGGGGTCCAGCTACAATGAGCAGTTCTTC.

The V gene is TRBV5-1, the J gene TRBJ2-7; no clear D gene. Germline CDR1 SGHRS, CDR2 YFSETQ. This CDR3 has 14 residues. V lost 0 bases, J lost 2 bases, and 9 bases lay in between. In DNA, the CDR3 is TGCGCCAGCAGCTTGGAAGCCTTCCCCTACGAGCAGTACTTC. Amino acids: CASSLEAFPYEQYF.

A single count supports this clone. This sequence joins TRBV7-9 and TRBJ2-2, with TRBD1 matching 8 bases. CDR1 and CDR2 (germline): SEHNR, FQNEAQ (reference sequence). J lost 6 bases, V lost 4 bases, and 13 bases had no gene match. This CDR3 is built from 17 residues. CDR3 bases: TGTGCCAGCAGCTCCCGACAGGGGATGTGGGAGCCCGGGGAGCTGTTTTTT. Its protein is CASSSRQGMWEPGELFF.

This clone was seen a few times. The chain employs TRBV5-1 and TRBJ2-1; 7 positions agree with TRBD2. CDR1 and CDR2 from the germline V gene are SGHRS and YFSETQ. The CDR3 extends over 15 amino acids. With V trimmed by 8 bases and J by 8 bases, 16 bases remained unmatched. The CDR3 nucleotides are TGCGCCAGTAACCAGGGACTAAACTTGGACGATGAGCAGTTCTTC. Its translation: CASNQGLNLDDEQFF. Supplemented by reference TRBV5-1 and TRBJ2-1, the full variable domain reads KAGVTQTPRYLIKTRGQQVTLSCSPISGHRSVSWYQQTPGQGLQFLFEYFSETQRNKGNFPGRFSGRQFSNSRSEMNVSTLELGDSALYLCASNQGLNLDDEQFFGPGTRLTVL.

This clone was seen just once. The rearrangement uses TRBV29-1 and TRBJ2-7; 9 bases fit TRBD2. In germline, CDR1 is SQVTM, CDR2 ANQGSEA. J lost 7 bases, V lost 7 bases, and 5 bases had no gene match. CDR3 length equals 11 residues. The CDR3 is CSAQREVEQYF. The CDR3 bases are TGCAGCGCCCAGCGGGAGGTTGAGCAGTACTTC.

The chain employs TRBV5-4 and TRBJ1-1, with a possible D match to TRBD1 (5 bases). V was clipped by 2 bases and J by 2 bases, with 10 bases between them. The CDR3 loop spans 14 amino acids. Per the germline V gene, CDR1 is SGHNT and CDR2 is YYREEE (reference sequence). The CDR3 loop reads CASSFKGPNTEAFF. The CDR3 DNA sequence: TGTGCCAGCAGCTTTAAGGGGCCTAACACTGAAGCTTTCTTT.

DNA for the CDR3: TGTGCCAGCAGTCGCGCGGCCTACGAGCAGTACTTC. Its translation: CASSRAAYEQYF. The chain links TRBV6-6 to TRBJ2-7; no clear D gene. The germline CDR1 and CDR2 sequences are MNHNY and SVGAGI (reference sequence). V dropped 5 bases and J dropped 2 bases, with 7 bases sitting between them. The CDR3 runs 12 residues.